Shown below are 32 T cell receptor beta chains from a single sample sequenced in a study of Tregs in tolerant kidney transplant recipients. TCRdb's copy holds only in-frame clones and misses some; the assay was immunoSEQ multiplex PCR. The sample has nearly 15,000 clones. Mixed chimerism was transient after nonmyeloablative marrow transplants from related graft donors. Material: CD4+ T cells from blood (PBMCs), obtained 12 months after the transplant. Receptors originate from a human patient who received a combined kidney and bone marrow transplant. Some T cells may be provided by the graft donor.

With respect to this clone: The CDR3 extends 3 residues past the end of the read, so its final part is completed from the germline J gene. This chain links TRBV7-2 with TRBJ1-4; D perhaps matches TRBD1 (6 bases). V was pared by 2 bases and J by 7 bases, with 11 bases between. Germline CDR1 reads SGHTA; CDR2 reads FQGNSA. This CDR3 comprises 14 residues. The CDR3 spells CASSLLQGPEKLFF. The covered CDR3 bases are TGTGCCAGCAGCTTACTGCAGGGGCCTGAAAAA.

Frequency places this clone as medium-sized. Read coverage stops 3 residues before the CDR3 terminus; the germline J gene supplies the remainder. The genes are TRBV20-1 and TRBJ1-5, with 7 bases lining up with TRBD1. With 2 bases clipped from V and 0 bases from J, the junction kept 1 base outside the gene matches. CDR3 size: 14 residues. Germline V gene lookup returns CDR1 DFQATT and CDR2 SNEGSKA (reference sequence). This CDR3 reads CSARRTGSNQPQHF. The CDR3 DNA, read in part, is TGCAGTGCTAGACGGACAGGTAGCAATCAGCCC.

A note on this clone: Read coverage stops 3 residues before the CDR3 terminus; the germline J gene supplies the remainder. The gene calls are TRBV5-1 and TRBJ2-7; 12 bases agree with TRBD2. Losses at the gene ends were 4 bases for V and 2 bases for J; bases not matched to a gene: 7. The length of the CDR3 is 16 residues. CDR1 and CDR2 from the germline V gene are SGHRS and YFSETQ. CDR3 in amino acids: CASSATSGRGTYEQYF. Incomplete CDR3 DNA: TGCGCCAGCAGCGCGACTAGCGGGAGAGGGACCTACGAG.

The CDR3 is CASSPQRGSETQYF. Incomplete CDR3 DNA: TGTGCCAGCTCACCACAAAGGGGGTCGGAGACC. The chain carries TRBV18 and TRBJ2-5, with a weak D call TRBD1 (6 bases). Read coverage stops 3 residues before the CDR3 terminus; the germline J gene supplies the remainder. The CDR3 totals 14 residues. V lost 1 base, J lost 5 bases, and 11 bases lay in between. CDR1 KGHSH and CDR2 LQKENI come from the germline V gene.

As for this clone: The read stops 3 residues short of the end of the CDR3; the missing end is completed from the germline J gene. The genes are TRBV5-1 and TRBJ1-2; 8 bases agree with TRBD1. The CDR3 is made up of 15 amino acids. J gave up 6 bases and V 0 bases, and 7 bases lay outside the gene matches. Germline V gene data show CDR1 as SGHRS and CDR2 as YFSETQ. CDR3 amino acids: CASSLAGQGEHGYTF. The part of the CDR3 DNA that was read is TGCGCCAGCAGCTTGGCCGGACAGGGCGAACATGGC.

Remarks on this clone: The read falls 3 residues short of the CDR3 end, and the missing part is taken from the germline J gene. The chain joins TRBV11-3 to TRBJ2-5, with D perhaps matching TRBD1 (6 bases). CDR3 length: 15 residues. From germline, CDR1 is SGHNT and CDR2 YENEEA. CDR3 bases read: TGTGCAAGTCGCTTGACAGGAGTATCACAAGAGACC. Its translation is CASRLTGVSQET. The CDR3 in full is CASRLTGVSQETQYF.

Regarding this clone: The read ends 3 residues before the CDR3 terminus; that terminus is restored from the germline J gene. The chain is built from TRBV5-1 and TRBJ1-4, with 7 positions matching TRBD1. Looked up from germline, CDR1 is SGHRS and CDR2 is YFSETQ. CDR3 length: 15 residues. The V segment lost 4 bases and the J segment 6 bases; nucleotides outside the gene matches: 9. The sequenced part of the CDR3 DNA is TGCGCCAGCAGCCGGGGACAGTTGGGGGATGAAAAA. Translating it yields CASSRGQLGDEK. The full CDR3 reads CASSRGQLGDEKLFF.

A remark on this clone: The CDR3 end lies 3 residues beyond the end of the read and is filled in from the germline J gene. The gene calls are TRBV5-1 and TRBJ2-5; TRBD1 aligns across 9 bases. The V and J ends lost 2 bases and 5 bases, in that order; junction bases with no gene match: 4. Germline lookup yields CDR1 SGHRS and CDR2 YFSETQ. The CDR3 consists of 14 residues. CDR3 region: CASSFRQGGETQYF. The DNA read from the CDR3 is TGCGCCAGCAGCTTTCGACAGGGGGGGGAGACC. Looking up the rest from reference TRBV5-1 and TRBJ2-5 gives the full variable domain: KAGVTQTPRYLIKTRGQQVTLSCSPISGHRSVSWYQQTPGQGLQFLFEYFSETQRNKGNFPGRFSGRQFSNSRSEMNVSTLELGDSALYLCASSFRQGGETQYFGPGTRLLVL.

A remark on this clone: The read finishes 3 residues shy of the CDR3 end, and the germline J gene is used to complete it. This rearrangement joins TRBV28 to TRBJ2-7; possible D gene TRBD2, 7 bases. V lost 7 bases, J lost 1 base, and 17 bases lay in between. Germline CDR1 is MDHEN and CDR2 is SYDVKM. The CDR3 covers 15 residues. CDR3 sequence reads: CASTPGASGSYEQYF. The DNA read from the CDR3 is TGTGCCAGCACCCCAGGGGCTAGCGGATCCTACGAG.

About this clone: The read finishes 3 residues shy of the CDR3 end, and the germline J gene is used to complete it. The V gene is TRBV2, the J gene TRBJ2-3; 7 bases map to TRBD1. Germline V gene lookup returns CDR1 SNHLY and CDR2 FYNNEI. The CDR3 spans 15 residues. Trimming took 3 bases from V and 3 from J; bases not matched to a gene: 6. The CDR3 bases that were read are TGTGCCAGCAGTGAGTCCAGGGGGATAACAGATACG. It codes for CASSESRGITDT. The whole CDR3 reads CASSESRGITDTQYF.

Its frequency marks this clone as large (0.1 to 1%). Read sequence stops 3 residues before the CDR3 end, and the germline J gene provides the missing end. The chain couples TRBV5-1 to TRBJ2-1, with a tentative D call TRBD2 (5 bases). The germline V gene encodes CDR1 SGHRS and CDR2 YFSETQ. This CDR3 region has 13 residues. Trimming stripped 4 bases from V and 9 bases from J, with 14 bases between. The CDR3 spells CASSVELATEQFF. The sequenced CDR3 bases are TGCGCCAGCAGCGTGGAATTAGCGACTGAG. The full variable domain, completed using reference TRBV5-1 and TRBJ2-1, is KAGVTQTPRYLIKTRGQQVTLSCSPISGHRSVSWYQQTPGQGLQFLFEYFSETQRNKGNFPGRFSGRQFSNSRSEMNVSTLELGDSALYLCASSVELATEQFFGPGTRLTVL.

The DNA read from the CDR3 is TGTGCCAGCAGCAACCCAGGGACAGGGTCTTACGAG. It codes for CASSNPGTGSYE. The CDR3, in full, reads CASSNPGTGSYEQYF. The chain uses TRBV6-2 or TRBV6-3 and TRBJ2-7; 9 nucleotides agree with TRBD1. The read stops 3 residues short of the end of the CDR3; the missing end is completed from the germline J gene. Germline V lookup: CDR1 MNHEY, CDR2 SVGEGT. The length of the CDR3 is 15 residues. V gave up 6 bases and J gave up 4 bases; unmatched junction bases: 10.

To note about this clone: The CDR3 is cut off 3 residues early in the read; its end comes from the germline J gene. This chain joins TRBV19 and TRBJ2-1; 11 nucleotides agree with TRBD2. J lost 3 bases, V lost 6 bases, and 10 bases had no gene match. The CDR3 is 17 residues long. The germline V gene has CDR1 LNHDA and CDR2 SQIVND (reference sequence). CDR3 in amino acids: CASRPLGGLAVYNEQFF. CDR3 bases read: TGTGCCAGTAGACCCCTGGGGGGACTAGCGGTCTACAATGAG. The full variable domain, completed using reference TRBV19 and TRBJ2-1, is DGGITQSPKYLFRKEGQNVTLSCEQNLNHDAMYWYRQDPGQGLRLIYYSQIVNDFQKGDIAEGYSVSREKKESFPLTVTSAQKNPTAFYLCASRPLGGLAVYNEQFFGPGTRLTVL.

Points on this clone: The read ends 3 residues before the CDR3 terminus; that terminus is restored from the germline J gene. The V and J genes are TRBV19 and TRBJ2-1; maybe TRBD1 (6 bases). CDR3 length equals 15 residues. The germline V gene encodes CDR1 LNHDA and CDR2 SQIVND (reference sequence). Trimming took 1 base from V and 2 from J, leaving 9 bases between them. The covered CDR3 bases are TGTGCCAGTAGTATAGTCAGGGGCACCTACAATGAG. Residues: CASSIVRGTYNE. The CDR3 in its entirety is CASSIVRGTYNEQFF.

Points on this clone: The read finishes 3 residues shy of the CDR3 end, and the germline J gene is used to complete it. The V call is TRBV28, the J call TRBJ2-2; the match to TRBD1 covers 11 bases. The J segment lost 5 bases and the V segment lost 6 bases, leaving 8 bases of the junction unmatched. The CDR3 runs 16 residues. CDR1 is MDHEN, CDR2 SYDVKM, per germline. Incomplete CDR3 DNA: TGTGCCAGCAGCCCCGGACAGGGGGCCGGAACCGGGGAG. It codes for CASSPGQGAGTGE. The complete CDR3 reads CASSPGQGAGTGELFF. Using reference TRBV28 and TRBJ2-2 for the parts outside the CDR3, the full variable domain is DVKVTQSSRYLVKRTGEKVFLECVQDMDHENMFWYRQDPGLGLRLIYFSYDVKMKEKGDIPEGYSVSREKKERFSLILESASTNQTSMYLCASSPGQGAGTGELFFGEGSRLTVL.

Of note for this clone: The read terminates 3 residues ahead of where the CDR3 ends, so the germline J gene completes it. The chain links TRBV6-1 to TRBJ2-1; 9 nucleotides agree with TRBD2. The germline V gene has CDR1 MNHNS and CDR2 SASEGT. The CDR3 contains 15 residues. Germline trimming cut 2 bases from V and 1 base from J; bases unmatched to any gene: 0. The CDR3 here is CASSELAGSYNEQFF. CDR3 DNA (partial): TGTGCCAGCAGTGAACTAGCGGGATCCTACAATGAG.

About this clone itself: The observed sequence ends 3 residues before the CDR3 terminus, with the missing tail filled in from the germline J gene. The J gene is TRBJ2-2, the V gene TRBV2; 8 bases map to TRBD2. CDR1 SNHLY and CDR2 FYNNEI come from the germline V gene. The CDR3 is 15 residues long. The V and J ends lost 5 bases and 5 bases, in that order; junction bases with no gene match: 7. CDR3 protein: CASSKGLAATGELFF. The DNA read from the CDR3 is TGTGCCAGCAGTAAAGGACTAGCCGCTACCGGGGAG. Combining the CDR3 with reference TRBV2 and TRBJ2-2 gives the whole variable domain EPEVTQTPSHQVTQMGQEVILRCVPISNHLYFYWYRQILGQKVEFLVSFYNNEISEKSEIFDDQFSVERPDGSNFTLKIRSTKLEDSAMYFCASSKGLAATGELFFGEGSRLTVL.

In regard to this clone: The read finishes 3 residues shy of the CDR3 end, and the germline J gene is used to complete it. The chain is built from TRBV30 and TRBJ1-5; D perhaps matches TRBD1 (6 bases). This CDR3 contains 15 residues. V lost 0 bases and J lost 3, with 12 bases in between. Germline CDR1 is GTSNPN and CDR2 is SVGIG (reference sequence). Partial CDR3 DNA: TGTGCCTGGAGTGTGGGGGCGATAGCCAATCAGCCC. It yields the protein CAWSVGAIANQP. The complete CDR3 protein is CAWSVGAIANQPQHF.

Concerning this clone: The CDR3 is cut off 3 residues early in the read; its end comes from the germline J gene. The chain has TRBV20-1 and TRBJ1-1; weak D call: TRBD1 (5 bases). This CDR3 comprises 13 residues. The V gene lost 7 bases and the J gene lost 5 bases, with 17 bases spanning the gap. Germline V CDR1 and CDR2: DFQATT, SNEGSKA (reference sequence). CDR3 region: CSVPAGGRTEAFF. CDR3 DNA (partial): TGCAGTGTCCCGGCGGGGGGTAGGACTGAA.

Concerning this clone itself: The DNA ends 3 residues before the CDR3 does, and the rest of the CDR3 is filled in from the germline J gene. This chain connects TRBV11-2 to TRBJ1-3, with 9 bases lining up with TRBD1. The germline gives CDR1 SGHAT, CDR2 FQNNGV. The trim removed 6 bases at V and 4 bases at J, leaving 7 bases unmatched. This CDR3 has 15 residues. CDR3 bases read: TGTGCCAGCAGACTGACCACAGGGGGCGGAAACACC. Translation gives CASRLTTGGGNT. The CDR3, in full, reads CASRLTTGGGNTIYF.

For this clone: The read halts 3 residues ahead of the CDR3 end, with the missing end drawn from the germline J gene. This rearrangement joins TRBV7-2 to TRBJ1-5; no firm D call. This CDR3 is built from 15 residues. Deletions cut 1 base from V and 1 base from J, with 8 bases between. Germline V gene data show CDR1 as SGHTA and CDR2 as FQGNSA. CDR3 DNA, as far as it was read: TGTGCCAGCAGCTTAGGATTGACAAGCAATCAGCCC. Translating it yields CASSLGLTSNQP. The full CDR3 protein is CASSLGLTSNQPQHF.

Regarding this clone: The observed sequence ends 3 residues before the CDR3 terminus, with the missing tail filled in from the germline J gene. The chain has TRBV19 and TRBJ2-7, with D possibly matching TRBD1 (6 bases). The CDR3 runs 14 residues. Germline CDR1 and CDR2: LNHDA and SQIVND (reference sequence). V was cut by 4 bases and J by 0 bases, with 10 bases left in between. The CDR3 bases that were read are TGTGCCAGTAGTAGAACAGGGAGCTCCTACGAG. Translation: CASSRTGSSYE. The whole CDR3 reads CASSRTGSSYEQYF.

The CDR3 reads CASSEVRGETQYF. Partial CDR3 DNA: TGTGCCAGCAGTGAAGTCCGGGGAGAGACC. This sequence joins TRBV6-1 and TRBJ2-5, with D maybe TRBD2 (5 bases). The sequenced fragment ends 3 residues before the CDR3 boundary, so the rest is inferred from the germline J gene. The V gene lost 1 base and the J gene lost 4 bases, with 7 bases spanning the gap. The CDR3 is 13 amino acids. Germline V gene lookup returns CDR1 MNHNS and CDR2 SASEGT.

A word on this clone: From the germline J gene comes the end of the CDR3, since the read stops 3 residues before it. The gene calls are TRBV5-1 and TRBJ2-7, with TRBD1 identical over 8 bases. CDR3 size: 13 residues. Germline CDR1 reads SGHRS; CDR2 reads YFSETQ. V shed 3 bases, J shed 1 base, and the junction held 0 bases outside the gene matches. CDR3 protein: CASSWTGSYEQYF. The CDR3 bases that were read are TGCGCCAGCAGCTGGACAGGGTCCTACGAG.

Comment on this clone: The missing CDR3 end, 3 residues past where the read stops, is filled in from the germline J gene. The chain is built from TRBV5-1 and TRBJ2-3; D gene unclear. Trimming left V 0 bases short and J 1 base short, with 3 bases between. The CDR3 covers 13 residues. Germline V gene lookup returns CDR1 SGHRS and CDR2 YFSETQ. CDR3 DNA (partial): TGCGCCAGCAGCTTGGTCGGCACAGATACG. This codes for CASSLVGTDT. The whole CDR3 region reads CASSLVGTDTQYF.

Measured by frequency, this clone is medium-sized (0.01 to 0.1%). The DNA ends 3 residues before the CDR3 does, and the rest of the CDR3 is filled in from the germline J gene. The chain has TRBV5-4 and TRBJ2-3, with D uncertain. Germline V lookup: CDR1 SGHNT, CDR2 YYREEE (reference sequence). This CDR3 is 13 amino acids long. Trimming left V 0 bases short and J 5 bases short, with 7 bases between. CDR3 DNA (partial): TGTGCCAGCAGCTTGGAGTGGCAAGATACG. It yields the protein CASSLEWQDT. Given in full, the CDR3 is CASSLEWQDTQYF.

Regarding this clone: The read finishes 3 residues shy of the CDR3 end, and the germline J gene is used to complete it. V gene TRBV11-2 combines with J gene TRBJ1-3; D is unresolved. Trimming pared 0 bases from V and 7 bases from J, leaving 7 bases between. The CDR3 sequence is 13 residues long. Looked up from germline, CDR1 is SGHAT and CDR2 is FQNNGV. CDR3 residues: CASSLDLSNTIYF. The CDR3 bases that were read are TGTGCCAGCAGCTTAGATTTGAGCAACACC.

As for this clone: The DNA ends 3 residues before the CDR3 does, and the rest of the CDR3 is filled in from the germline J gene. This chain joins TRBV29-1 and TRBJ2-5, with D tentatively TRBD2 (6 bases). The CDR3 totals 12 residues. Germline values: CDR1 SQVTM, CDR2 ANQGSEA. Trimming pared 6 bases from V and 2 bases from J, leaving 10 bases between. The sequenced CDR3 bases are TGCAGCGTCGAGACTAGTCAAGAGACC. As protein: CSVETSQET. The full CDR3 protein reads CSVETSQETQYF.

Turning to this clone: The DNA ends 3 residues before the CDR3 does, and the rest of the CDR3 is filled in from the germline J gene. The genes are TRBV7-3 and TRBJ2-5; D may be TRBD1 (6 bases). Germline CDR1 reads SGHTA; CDR2 reads FQGTGA. This CDR3 comprises 16 residues. Trimming took off 5 bases at V and 0 bases at J, with 16 bases between the two ends. The CDR3 is CASSPTGRGYQETQYF. The covered CDR3 bases are TGTGCCAGCAGCCCTACAGGGCGAGGGTACCAAGAGACC.

About this clone: The observed sequence ends 3 residues before the CDR3 terminus, with the missing tail filled in from the germline J gene. The chain joins TRBV5-1 to TRBJ2-7, with TRBD1 matching over 8 bases. With V trimmed by 3 bases and J by 0 bases, 11 bases remained unmatched. The length of the CDR3 is 17 residues. Germline V gene data show CDR1 as SGHRS and CDR2 as YFSETQ. The CDR3 DNA, read in part, is TGCGCCAGCAGCTCCCGACCGGGACAGGTTTTCTCCTACGAG. Amino acid sequence: CASSSRPGQVFSYE. From start to end, the CDR3 is CASSSRPGQVFSYEQYF.

As concerns this clone: The sequence runs out 3 residues before the end of the CDR3; the remainder is reconstructed from the germline J gene. The chain uses TRBV5-1 and TRBJ2-1, with D possibly TRBD1 on 5 matching bases. The germline V gene has CDR1 SGHRS and CDR2 YFSETQ. V gave up 4 bases and J gave up 5 bases, with 19 bases separating them. This CDR3 comprises 16 residues. The sequenced part of the CDR3 DNA is TGCGCCAGCAGCCCGTCCCCTAGAGACAGTAACAATGAG. Its translation is CASSPSPRDSNNE. The whole CDR3 sequence reads CASSPSPRDSNNEQFF.

Details on this clone: The CDR3 extends 3 residues past the end of the read, so its final part is completed from the germline J gene. The chain joins TRBV20-1 to TRBJ2-7; the match to TRBD2 covers 7 bases. The V gene's germline CDR1 is DFQATT and CDR2 SNEGSKA (reference sequence). After removal of 0 bases from V and 5 bases from J, the junction contained 10 bases not matched to a gene. This CDR3 comprises 15 residues. Here the CDR3 reads CSAREGGGRNHEQYF. The sequenced part of the CDR3 DNA is TGCAGTGCTAGAGAGGGAGGCGGGAGAAACCACGAG.